Described below is a single T cell receptor beta chain sequence and its context. The germline gives CDR1 MDHEN, CDR2 SYDVKM. The CDR3 spans 14 residues. The V and J ends lost 7 bases and 2 bases, in that order; junction bases with no gene match: 2. These data are taken from a study of blood T cell repertoires in COVID-19. Original methodology: The authors estimated nucleated cell counts from reference gene primer amplification. Sequenced by immunoSEQ multiplex PCR; TCRdb stores in-frame clones only, minus some. V and J calls and clone size are given by that table; D and trimming were obtained from the DNA. The table includes around 270,000 clones, around 82% detected once.

The sample was peripheral blood. This chain uses TRBV28 with TRBJ2-5; 12 nucleotides match TRBD2. The origin of this receptor is a human donor with COVID-19, enrolled during active disease. The donor label of this sample is uncertain. The CDR3 DNA reads as TGTGCCAGCACACTAGCGGGAGGACAAGAGACCCAGTACTTC. It codes for CASTLAGGQETQYF.